Reported below is one T cell receptor beta chain. As for time point: pre-sensitization, week 0. Regarding treatment: therapeutic diphenylcyclopropenone sensitization with weekly scalp DPC. This record belongs to a study of human T cells and chemical hapten exposure. Within the library, unique molecular identifiers were attached to each individual cDNA molecule. In the authors' methods: The number of TCRs in each sample had a median of approximately 95,000 and spanned about 23,224 to 690,600. TCRdb processed the RACE reads anew with MiXCR; each CDR3 protein has one entry. In this record, the V and J calls reflect TCRdb's handling and not the investigators' own analysis. Of 250,000 or so distinct CDR3 sequences listed, about 9.4% are singletons. Trimming stripped 4 bases from V and 1 base from J, with 12 bases between. Germline values: CDR1 SGHRS, CDR2 YFSETQ. The CDR3 covers 15 residues.

The starting material was whole blood, obtained in connection with sensitization to the hapten diphenylcyclopropenone (DPC). The clonotype was recovered from a woman between 40 and 50 years old with alopecia areata. Some clones in this sample may be carry-over from other donors' samples. The chain couples TRBV5-1 to TRBJ1-5, with D perhaps TRBD1 (5 bases). The CDR3 loop is CASSLGGSSNQPQHF. In DNA, the CDR3 is TGCGCCAGCAGCCTCGGGGGGTCGAGCAATCAGCCCCAGCATTTT.